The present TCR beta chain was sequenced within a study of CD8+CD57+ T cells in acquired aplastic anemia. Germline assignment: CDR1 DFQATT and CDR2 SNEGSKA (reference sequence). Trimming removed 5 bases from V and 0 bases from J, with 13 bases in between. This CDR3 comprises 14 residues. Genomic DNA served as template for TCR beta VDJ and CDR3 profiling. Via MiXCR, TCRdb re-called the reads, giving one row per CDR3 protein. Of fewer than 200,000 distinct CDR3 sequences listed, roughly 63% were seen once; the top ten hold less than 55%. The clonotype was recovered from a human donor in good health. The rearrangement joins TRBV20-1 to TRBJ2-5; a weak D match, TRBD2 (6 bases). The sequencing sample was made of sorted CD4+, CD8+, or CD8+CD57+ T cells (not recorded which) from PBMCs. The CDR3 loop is CSALLAGNQETQYF. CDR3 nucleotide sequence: TGCAGTGCTCTATTGGCGGGGAACCAAGAGACCCAGTACTTC.